Listed below are T cell receptor beta chains from one sample, sequenced in a study of cytomegalovirus exposure and HLA in healthy donors. Using immunoSEQ multiplex PCR, the repertoire was profiled, and TCRdb retains in-frame clones only, with some absent. The table shows 87,000 or so clones, with roughly 79% occurring only once. The sequenced sample was PBMCs. The receptors shown here come from a woman in her thirties or forties in good health and CMV-seronegative. Each CDR3 is given with its conserved first and last residue. Fields, in order: V gene, J gene, CDR3 protein.

v_call: TRBV7-8
j_call: TRBJ1-1
cdr3_aa: CASSFPGQVNTEAFF

v_call: TRBV5-4
j_call: TRBJ1-4
cdr3_aa: CASTHNEKLFF

v_call: TRBV6-1
j_call: TRBJ2-7
cdr3_aa: CASSPGRGLRYEQYF

v_call: TRBV25-1
j_call: TRBJ2-7
cdr3_aa: CASRITGAGTYEQYF

v_call: TRBV7-9
j_call: TRBJ1-4
cdr3_aa: CASSGQEKLFF

v_call: TRBV6-5
j_call: TRBJ2-2
cdr3_aa: CASSLGAINTGELFF

v_call: TRBV7-3
j_call: TRBJ2-2
cdr3_aa: CASSSGLAGVPNTGELFF

v_call: TRBV2
j_call: TRBJ1-1
cdr3_aa: CASRKGTDTEAFF

v_call: TRBV6-4
j_call: TRBJ1-1
cdr3_aa: CASRRDRNTEAFF

v_call: TRBV7-2
j_call: TRBJ2-3
cdr3_aa: CASSPRYGLRFGTDTQYF

v_call: TRBV4-3
j_call: TRBJ1-1
cdr3_aa: CASSPGTGRNTEAFF

v_call: TRBV7-2
j_call: TRBJ2-7
cdr3_aa: CASSSAYEQYF

v_call: TRBV5-8
j_call: TRBJ1-1
cdr3_aa: CASSLRQNTEAFF

v_call: TRBV4-2
j_call: TRBJ2-7
cdr3_aa: CASSQDRGLIPYEQYF

v_call: TRBV7-9
j_call: TRBJ1-1
cdr3_aa: CASSLLETEAFF

v_call: TRBV5-1
j_call: TRBJ2-7
cdr3_aa: CASSSVGMTGYEQYF

v_call: TRBV6-1
j_call: TRBJ2-2
cdr3_aa: CASSPQGAVGELFF

v_call: TRBV5-1
j_call: TRBJ1-2
cdr3_aa: CASSLPGIMTGYTF

v_call: TRBV5-1
j_call: TRBJ1-3
cdr3_aa: CASSLGHGDSGNTIYF

v_call: TRBV9
j_call: TRBJ2-5
cdr3_aa: CASSVGSGEDQYF

v_call: TRBV2
j_call: TRBJ1-1
cdr3_aa: CASSESHPSTEAFF

v_call: TRBV2
j_call: TRBJ1-2
cdr3_aa: CASSPNLGGAEDGYTF

v_call: TRBV7-3
j_call: TRBJ2-2
cdr3_aa: CASSSPGLDTGELFF

v_call: TRBV4-3
j_call: TRBJ1-2
cdr3_aa: CASSQVATFNYGYTF

v_call: TRBV25-1
j_call: TRBJ1-1
cdr3_aa: CASSELTTSPEAFF

v_call: TRBV2
j_call: TRBJ1-6
cdr3_aa: CASVGGLHNSPLHF

v_call: TRBV11-1
j_call: TRBJ2-1
cdr3_aa: CASSLDGSAGYNEQFF

v_call: TRBV6-5
j_call: TRBJ2-5
cdr3_aa: CASSYSRQPRETQYF

v_call: TRBV27
j_call: TRBJ1-2
cdr3_aa: CASSPSTYRVYGYTF

v_call: TRBV5-1
j_call: TRBJ2-5
cdr3_aa: CASSPTGGGPKTQYF

v_call: TRBV15
j_call: TRBJ2-3
cdr3_aa: CATSRDFGRGSLTDTQYF

v_call: TRBV7-9
j_call: TRBJ1-4
cdr3_aa: CASSDRDRGDEKLFF

v_call: TRBV5-1
j_call: TRBJ2-7
cdr3_aa: CASSPIGDYSYEQYF

v_call: TRBV11-2
j_call: TRBJ1-4
cdr3_aa: CASSLGDYPLEKLFF

v_call: TRBV25-1
j_call: TRBJ1-6
cdr3_aa: CASSARSRGDSPLHF

v_call: TRBV28
j_call: TRBJ1-1
cdr3_aa: CASSPFRQGAEAFF

v_call: TRBV5-1
j_call: TRBJ2-3
cdr3_aa: CASSSRTGAGDTQYF

v_call: TRBV5-6
j_call: TRBJ1-2
cdr3_aa: CASSVTGTLGYTF

v_call: TRBV5-6
j_call: TRBJ2-5
cdr3_aa: CASSLRLLWGGDRETQYF

v_call: TRBV6-5
j_call: TRBJ2-5
cdr3_aa: CASSYAGTSGRVNF

v_call: TRBV6-6
j_call: TRBJ2-5
cdr3_aa: CASSSGGGEETQYF

v_call: TRBV11-2
j_call: TRBJ1-2
cdr3_aa: CASSLELTGHGYTF